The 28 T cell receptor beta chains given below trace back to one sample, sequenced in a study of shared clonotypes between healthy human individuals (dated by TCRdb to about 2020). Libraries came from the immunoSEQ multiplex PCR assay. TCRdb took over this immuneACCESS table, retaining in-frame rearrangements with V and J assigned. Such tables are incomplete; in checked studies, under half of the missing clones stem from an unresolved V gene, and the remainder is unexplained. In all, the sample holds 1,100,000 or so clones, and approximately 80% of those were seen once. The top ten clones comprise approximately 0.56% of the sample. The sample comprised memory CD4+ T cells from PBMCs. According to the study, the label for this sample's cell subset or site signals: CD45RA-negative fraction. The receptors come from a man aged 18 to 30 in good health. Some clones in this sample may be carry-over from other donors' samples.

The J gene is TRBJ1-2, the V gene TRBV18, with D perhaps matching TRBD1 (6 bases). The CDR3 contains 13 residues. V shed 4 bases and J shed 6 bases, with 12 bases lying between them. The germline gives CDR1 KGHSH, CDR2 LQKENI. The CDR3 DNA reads TGTGCCAGCTCACAACAACCAGGGGATGGCTACACCTTC. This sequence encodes CASSQQPGDGYTF.

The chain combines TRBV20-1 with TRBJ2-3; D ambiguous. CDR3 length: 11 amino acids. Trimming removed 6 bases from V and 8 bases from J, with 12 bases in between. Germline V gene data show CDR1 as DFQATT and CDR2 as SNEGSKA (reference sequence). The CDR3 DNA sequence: TGCAGTGCCCCAGATGGACGTACGCAGTATTTT. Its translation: CSAPDGRTQYF.

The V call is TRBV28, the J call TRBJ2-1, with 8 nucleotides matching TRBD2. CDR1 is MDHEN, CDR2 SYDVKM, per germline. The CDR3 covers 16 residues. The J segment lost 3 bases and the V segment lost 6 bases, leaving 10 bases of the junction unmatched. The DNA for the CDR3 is TGTGCCAGCAGCGGGAAAAGCGGGGGAGGCTACAATGAGCAGTTCTTC. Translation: CASSGKSGGGYNEQFF.

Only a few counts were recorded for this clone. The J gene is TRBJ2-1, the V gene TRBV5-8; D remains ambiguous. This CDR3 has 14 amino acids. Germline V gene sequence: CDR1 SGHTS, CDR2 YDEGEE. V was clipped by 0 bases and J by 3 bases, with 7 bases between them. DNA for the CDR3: TGTGCCAGCAGCTTGGGGACGGACTACAATGAGCAGTTCTTC. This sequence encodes CASSLGTDYNEQFF.

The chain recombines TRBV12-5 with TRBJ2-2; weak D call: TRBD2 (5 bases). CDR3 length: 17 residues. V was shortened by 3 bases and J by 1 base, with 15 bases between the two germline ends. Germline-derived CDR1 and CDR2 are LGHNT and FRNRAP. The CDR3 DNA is TGTGCTAGTGGTTTCCAATTGACCGCGGGGAACACCGGGGAGCTGTTTTTT. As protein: CASGFQLTAGNTGELFF.

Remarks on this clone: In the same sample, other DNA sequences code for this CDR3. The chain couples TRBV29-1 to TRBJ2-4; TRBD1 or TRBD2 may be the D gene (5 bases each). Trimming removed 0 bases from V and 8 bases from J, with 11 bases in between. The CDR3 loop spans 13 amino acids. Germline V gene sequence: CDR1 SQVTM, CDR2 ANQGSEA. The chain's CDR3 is CSVEESGQDIQYF. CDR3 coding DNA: TGCAGCGTTGAAGAAAGCGGACAAGACATTCAGTACTTC.

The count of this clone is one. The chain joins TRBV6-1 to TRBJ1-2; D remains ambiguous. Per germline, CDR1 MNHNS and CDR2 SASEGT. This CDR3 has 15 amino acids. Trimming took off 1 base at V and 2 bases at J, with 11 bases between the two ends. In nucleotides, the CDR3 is TGTGCCAGCAGTGAAGGGGTCTGGACCAACTATGGCTACACCTTC. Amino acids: CASSEGVWTNYGYTF.

The CDR3 loop is CASSPGMSETQYF. The CDR3 DNA reads TGCGCCAGCAGTCCGGGGATGTCTGAGACCCAGTACTTC. The chain uses TRBV5-1 and TRBJ2-5, with a tentative D call TRBD2 (5 bases). Trimming pared 5 bases from V and 5 bases from J, leaving 13 bases between. This CDR3 has 13 amino acids. Germline CDR1 reads SGHRS; CDR2 reads YFSETQ.

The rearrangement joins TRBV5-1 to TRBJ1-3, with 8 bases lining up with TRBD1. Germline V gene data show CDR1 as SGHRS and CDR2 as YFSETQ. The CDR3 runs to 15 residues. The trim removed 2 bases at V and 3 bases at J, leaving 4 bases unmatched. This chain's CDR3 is CASSFAGGGGNTIYF. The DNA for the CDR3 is TGCGCCAGCAGCTTTGCAGGGGGCGGTGGAAACACCATATATTTT.

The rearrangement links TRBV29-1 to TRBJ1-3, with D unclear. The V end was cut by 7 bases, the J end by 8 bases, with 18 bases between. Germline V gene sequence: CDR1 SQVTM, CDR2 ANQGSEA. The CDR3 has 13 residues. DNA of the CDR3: TGCAGCGCCAAAAGGACCTCCCTGGACACCATATATTTT. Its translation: CSAKRTSLDTIYF.

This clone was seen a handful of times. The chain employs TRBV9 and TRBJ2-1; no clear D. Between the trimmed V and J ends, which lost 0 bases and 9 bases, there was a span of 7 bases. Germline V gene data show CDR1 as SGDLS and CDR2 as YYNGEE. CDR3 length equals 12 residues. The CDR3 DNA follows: TGTGCCAGCAGCGTAGAGTGGGGTGAGCAGTTCTTC. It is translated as CASSVEWGEQFF.

CDR3 coding DNA: TGTGCCAGCAGCTTAAGTTCCAGGAACACTGAAGCTTTCTTT. It encodes CASSLSSRNTEAFF. V is TRBV7-8 and J is TRBJ1-1; D unresolved. V lost 2 bases and J 1 base, leaving 8 bases between the germline ends. This CDR3 is 14 amino acids long. The germline V gene has CDR1 SGHVS and CDR2 FQNEAQ.

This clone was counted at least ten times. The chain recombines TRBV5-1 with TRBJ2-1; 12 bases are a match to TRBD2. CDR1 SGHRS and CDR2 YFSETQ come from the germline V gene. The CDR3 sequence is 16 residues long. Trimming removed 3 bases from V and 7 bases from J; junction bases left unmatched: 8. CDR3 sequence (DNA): TGCGCCAGCAGCTCGCCGCGGACTAGCGGGACGAATGAGCAGTTCTTC. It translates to CASSSPRTSGTNEQFF.

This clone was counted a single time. As DNA, the CDR3 is TGTGCCAGCAGCCCACGAAACAGGCGCGGGGAGCTGTTTTTT. Translated, it gives CASSPRNRRGELFF. The V and J genes are TRBV5-6 and TRBJ2-2; D possibly corresponds to TRBD1 (5 bases). CDR3 size: 14 residues. The V gene lost 4 bases and the J gene lost 7 bases, with 14 bases spanning the gap. CDR1 SGHDT and CDR2 YYEEEE come from the germline V gene. Using reference TRBV5-6 and TRBJ2-2 for the parts outside the CDR3, the full variable domain is DAGVTQSPTHLIKTRGQQVTLRCSPKSGHDTVSWYQQALGQGPQFIFQYYEEEERQRGNFPDRFSGHQFPNYSSELNVNALLLGDSALYLCASSPRNRRGELFFGEGSRLTVL.

The chain's CDR3 is CASSYSGGLSYEQYF. For the CDR3, the DNA is TGTGCCAGCAGTTACTCGGGCGGGCTCTCCTACGAGCAGTACTTC. The rearrangement joins TRBV6-5 to TRBJ2-7; D perhaps matches TRBD2 (5 bases). Germline-derived CDR1 and CDR2 are MNHEY and SVGAGI. The CDR3 is 15 amino acids. V lost 0 bases to trimming and J lost 0 bases, with 9 bases between them.

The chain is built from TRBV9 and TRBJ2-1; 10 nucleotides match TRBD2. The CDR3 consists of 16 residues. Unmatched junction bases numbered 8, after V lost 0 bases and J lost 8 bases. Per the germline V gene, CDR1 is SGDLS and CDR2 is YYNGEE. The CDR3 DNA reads TGTGCCAGCAGCGTAGCCCCCCTAGCGGGAGCACATGAGCAGTTCTTC. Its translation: CASSVAPLAGAHEQFF.

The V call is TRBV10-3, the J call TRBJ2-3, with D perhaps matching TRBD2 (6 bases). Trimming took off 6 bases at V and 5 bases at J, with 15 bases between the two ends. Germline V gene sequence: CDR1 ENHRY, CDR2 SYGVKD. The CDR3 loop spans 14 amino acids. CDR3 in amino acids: CAIREPGAGDTQYF. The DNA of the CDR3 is TGTGCCATCAGGGAGCCGGGAGCGGGAGATACGCAGTATTTT.

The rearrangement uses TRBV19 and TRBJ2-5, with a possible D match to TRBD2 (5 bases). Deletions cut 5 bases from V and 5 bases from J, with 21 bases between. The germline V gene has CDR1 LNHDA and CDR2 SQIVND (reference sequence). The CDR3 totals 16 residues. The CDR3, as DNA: TGTGCCAGTAGTCCTCCGGGGATCCGGACCAGGGAGACCCAGTACTTC. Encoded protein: CASSPPGIRTRETQYF.

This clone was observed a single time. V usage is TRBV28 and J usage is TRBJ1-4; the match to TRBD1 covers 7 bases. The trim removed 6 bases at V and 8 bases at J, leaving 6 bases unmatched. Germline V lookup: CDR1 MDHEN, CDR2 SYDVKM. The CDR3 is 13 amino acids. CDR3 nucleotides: TGTGCCAGCAGGGAAGGGGGCTGGGAAAAACTGTTTTTT. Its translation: CASREGGWEKLFF.

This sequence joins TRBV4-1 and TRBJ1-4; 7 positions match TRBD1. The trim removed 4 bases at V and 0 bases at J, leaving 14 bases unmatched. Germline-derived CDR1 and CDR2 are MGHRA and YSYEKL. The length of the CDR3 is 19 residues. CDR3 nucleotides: TGCGCCAGCAGCCCCGGACAGGACTCATTAATTACAACTAATGAAAAACTGTTTTTT. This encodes CASSPGQDSLITTNEKLFF.

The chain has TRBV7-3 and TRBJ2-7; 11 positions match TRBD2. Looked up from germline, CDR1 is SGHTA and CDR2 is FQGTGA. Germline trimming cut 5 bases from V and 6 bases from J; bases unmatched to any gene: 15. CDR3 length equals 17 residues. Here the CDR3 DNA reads TGTGCCAGCAGCACCCCTAGACTAGCGGGAATCGTAGGCGAGCAGTACTTC. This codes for CASSTPRLAGIVGEQYF.

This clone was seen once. DNA for the CDR3: TGTGCCAGCAGTTGGCAGGGGGCGCCGGACATTCAGTACTTC. This encodes CASSWQGAPDIQYF. V and J are TRBV6-6 and TRBJ2-4; 8 bases align to TRBD1. Germline lookup yields CDR1 MNHNY and CDR2 SVGAGI (reference sequence). V gave up 4 bases and J gave up 8 bases; unmatched junction bases: 7. This CDR3 has 14 residues.

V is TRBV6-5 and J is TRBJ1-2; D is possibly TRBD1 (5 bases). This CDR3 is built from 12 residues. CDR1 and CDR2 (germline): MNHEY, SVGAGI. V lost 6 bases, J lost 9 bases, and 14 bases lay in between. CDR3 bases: TGTGCCAGCAGAGCAGGGTTCTCGCGCTACACCTTC. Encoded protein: CASRAGFSRYTF.

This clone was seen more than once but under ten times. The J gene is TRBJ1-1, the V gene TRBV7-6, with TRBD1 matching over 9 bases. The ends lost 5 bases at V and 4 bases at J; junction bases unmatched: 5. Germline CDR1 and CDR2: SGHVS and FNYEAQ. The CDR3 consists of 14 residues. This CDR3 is CASSRPGQGTEAFF. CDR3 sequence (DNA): TGTGCCAGCAGCAGACCGGGACAGGGCACTGAAGCTTTCTTT.

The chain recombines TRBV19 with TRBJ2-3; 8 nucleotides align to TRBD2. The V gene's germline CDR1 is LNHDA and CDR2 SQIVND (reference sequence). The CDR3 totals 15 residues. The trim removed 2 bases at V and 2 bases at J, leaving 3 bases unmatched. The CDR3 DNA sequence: TGTGCCAGTAGTATATACGGGGGGGCCACAGATACGCAGTATTTT. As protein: CASSIYGGATDTQYF.

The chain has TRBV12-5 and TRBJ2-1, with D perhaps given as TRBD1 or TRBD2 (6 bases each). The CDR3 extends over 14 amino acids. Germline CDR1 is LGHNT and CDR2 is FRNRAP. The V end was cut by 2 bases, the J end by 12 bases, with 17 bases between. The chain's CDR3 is CASGLYSDGGGQFF. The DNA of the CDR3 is TGTGCTAGTGGTTTGTACTCAGACGGAGGGGGGCAGTTCTTC.

The CDR3 protein is CASKRDRSQETQYF. The CDR3, as DNA: TGTGCCAGCAAAAGGGACAGGTCTCAAGAGACCCAGTACTTC. The chain is built from TRBV2 and TRBJ2-5; 8 bases fit TRBD1. The germline gives CDR1 SNHLY, CDR2 FYNNEI. J was trimmed by 2 bases and V by 7 bases; bases with no gene match: 6. The CDR3 sequence is 14 residues long. Full variable domain (remainder filled in from reference TRBV2 and TRBJ2-5): EPEVTQTPSHQVTQMGQEVILRCVPISNHLYFYWYRQILGQKVEFLVSFYNNEISEKSEIFDDQFSVERPDGSNFTLKIRSTKLEDSAMYFCASKRDRSQETQYFGPGTRLLVL.

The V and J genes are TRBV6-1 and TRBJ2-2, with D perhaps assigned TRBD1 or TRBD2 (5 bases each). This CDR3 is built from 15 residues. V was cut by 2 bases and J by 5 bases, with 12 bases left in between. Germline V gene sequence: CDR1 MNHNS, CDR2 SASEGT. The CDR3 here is CASSESLGETGELFF. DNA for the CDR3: TGTGCCAGCAGTGAAAGCCTGGGGGAGACCGGGGAGCTGTTTTTT.